This TCR beta chain came from a study of T cells in Graves' hyperthyroidism and ophthalmopathy (dated by TCRdb to the late 2010s). Looking at the study overall: Peripheral blood was sampled at the time of initial diagnosis, prior to any treatment. TCR V-J signatures able to tell the groups apart were searched for in a discovery cohort of about a hundred patients, of whom 40 to 45 had Graves' ophthalmopathy and around 58 had stable Graves' hyperthyroidism. Prospective prediction of ophthalmopathy was tested in an independent validation cohort consisting of some 19 hyperthyroidism patients and over 15 patients who later progressed to ophthalmopathy. The roughly 100 discovery patients were randomly divided into training and test sets at a 7:3 ratio. In addition, the study compared T-cell repertoires in thyroid tissue and in blood from roughly six Graves' hyperthyroidism patients. After blood sampling, hyperthyroidism patients were treated with methimazole at a starting dose of 30 mg daily, and ophthalmopathy patients were treated with high-dose intravenous methylprednisolone. The paper reports TCR Vbeta CDR3 sequencing of 140 or so peripheral blood samples: 43 ophthalmopathy, roughly 74 hyperthyroidism and approximately 17 progressor patients. Overall results and qualifications from the work: A 13 V-J signature model separated ophthalmopathy from stable hyperthyroidism, with approximately 87% sensitivity and roughly 81% specificity in cross-validation and 80%/75% in testing. Blood samples also contained most of the expanded thyroid clonotypes (frequency above 0.001), which suggests that blood repertoires may reflect thyroid immune responses. No statistical method was used to fix the sample size in advance, and group allocation was not hidden from the investigators. During validation, the model predicted progression to ophthalmopathy a median of around 7 months ahead of onset, with just under 71% sensitivity and 72.22% specificity.

In the ophthalmopathy patients, disease was moderately to severely active, with a Clinical Activity Score of 3 or more, a NOSPECS grade of 4 or more, and a duration of less than 3 months. Any patient with an uncontrolled infection, another autoimmune disease, pregnancy or lactation was excluded. Diagnoses were based on clinical symptoms, serum thyroxine and TRAb, thyroid ultrasound and orbital computed tomography. Ficoll-Paque density gradient centrifugation was used to isolate PBMCs from around 9.1 ml of fresh peripheral blood. Total RNA was extracted with Trizol reagent, and quality was checked on an Agilent 2100 Bioanalyzer. Here V drops 3 bases and J drops 0 bases, and the junction holds 3 bases not matched to any gene. The CDR3 holds 16 amino acids from the cysteine to the phenylalanine. Solely the CDR3 DNA is kept, with 48 bases framed from the first base. CDR1 SGHDT and CDR2 YYEEEE were looked up in the germline V gene.

TCR beta CDR3 regions were amplified from RNA transcripts. The TCR CDR3 was subjected to a first round of RT-PCR using the HTBI primer set and the Qiagen OneStep RT-PCR kit. The libraries were constructed in a second round of multiplex PCR and then size-selected and purified. Sequencing of the libraries was done on an Illumina HiSeq2000 using paired-end 100 bp reads. Per the original workflow: SOAPnuke was used to process the raw data, with reads discarded if the reads contained adapters or uncalled bases, had a mean Phred below 15, or lacked an exact constant-primer or identifier match. COPE v1.2.5 was used to merge high-quality paired reads, and clonotypes were defined as unique nucleotide sequences. MiTCR v1.1 was used to align the clonotypes against IMGT TRBV, TRBD and TRBJ reference segments. The analysis included only V-J combinations with a frequency above 0.0001, which together covered roughly 99% of the repertoires. The TCS score was defined as the ratio of F50 (clonal expansion) to E x V (chaos), calculated using BLOSUM62-based TCRdist between CDR3 peptides within each V-J. Welch's t-statistics and random forest reduced around 520 V-J features to about 12, which were used in a naive Bayes classifier (R e1071). The raw public data were reprocessed by TCRdb itself: fastp quality trimming at Q25, MiXCR clonotype calling, in-frame beta chains only. Rows are combined by CDR3 protein, so each entry shows the most common genes and DNA. The V and J calls here are based on TCRdb, not the publication. For this sample the table gives 410,000 or so distinct CDR3 sequences, of which roughly 14% were detected only once. The ten largest clonotypes hold roughly an eighth of the sample.

A remark on this clonotype: This receptor's antigen is unknown. No clone much larger than this one lies a single base away; base qualities are absent.

The sample consisted of blood. The TCR was taken from a man aged 18 to 30 with Graves' ophthalmopathy. Rearrangement joined TRBV5-6 to TRBJ1-6; 7 central bases correspond to TRBD1. The CDR3 region has the sequence CASSWTGDSYNSPLHF. The nucleotide sequence reads as follows: TGTGCCAGCAGCTGGACAGGAGACTCCTATAATTCACCCCTCCACTTT.